This passage covers 32 T cell receptor beta chains from one sample sequenced in a study of siplizumab effects on memory and regulatory T cells. Mixed lymphocyte reaction cells underwent five to six days of coculture at 37°C. Only in-frame clones appear in the TCRdb table, and some are missing; sequencing was by immunoSEQ multiplex PCR. The table includes 15,000 to 20,000 clones, roughly 49% detected once. These receptors are not linked to any known antigen. Sequencing input: CFSE-low (dividing) CD4+ T cells sorted from an allogeneic mixed lymphocyte reaction. The receptors stem from a human donor in good health; the cells came from an allogeneic mixed lymphocyte reaction.

This chain links TRBV18 with TRBJ2-7; 9 bases are a match to TRBD2. The CDR3 spans 14 residues. Unmatched junction bases numbered 7, after V lost 4 bases and J lost 6 bases. The germline CDR1 and CDR2 sequences are KGHSH and LQKENI. CDR3 sequence: CASSQAGGLGEQYF. The CDR3 DNA reads as TGTGCCAGCTCACAGGCGGGGGGGCTCGGCGAGCAGTACTTC.

This clone was picked up a small number of times. The gene calls are TRBV10-1 and TRBJ2-1; 9 bases match TRBD2. Germline CDR1 is WNHNN and CDR2 is SYGVQD (reference sequence). With 5 bases clipped from V and 5 bases from J, the junction kept 4 bases outside the gene matches. The CDR3 consists of 14 residues. The CDR3 protein is CASSRTSDHNEQFF. The DNA of the CDR3 is TGCGCCAGCAGTCGGACTAGCGACCACAATGAGCAGTTCTTC.

This chain connects TRBV6-5 to TRBJ1-3, with TRBD1 identical over 7 bases. CDR1 and CDR2 from the germline V gene are MNHEY and SVGAGI. V was clipped by 6 bases and J by 7 bases; unmatched bases: 9. CDR3 length equals 14 residues. Written as DNA, the CDR3 is TGTGCCAGCAGCCGAGGGACAGTCGTGAACACCATATATTTT. It yields the protein CASSRGTVVNTIYF.

Judged by abundance, this clone is medium-sized (0.01 to 0.1%). The CDR3 loop is CANSAVLYGYTF. The CDR3 nucleotides read TGTGCCAACTCCGCCGTCCTGTATGGCTACACCTTC. The genes are TRBV2 and TRBJ1-2; no clear D. V gave up 10 bases and J gave up 5 bases, with 14 bases separating them. The germline V gene encodes CDR1 SNHLY and CDR2 FYNNEI. This CDR3 has 12 residues.

The chain uses TRBV6-1 and TRBJ2-7; 7 bases match TRBD1. Trimming at V came to 7 bases and at J to 3 bases, leaving 9 bases not matched to a gene. This CDR3 is built from 14 residues. In germline, CDR1 is MNHNS, CDR2 SASEGT. The CDR3 reads CASTRQGSNYEQYF. CDR3 nucleotides: TGTGCCAGCACCCGACAGGGATCGAACTACGAGCAGTACTTC.

The rearrangement links TRBV18 to TRBJ1-5; D not certain. The CDR3 loop spans 13 amino acids. V was shortened by 3 bases and J by 3 bases, with 6 bases between the two germline ends. Germline assignment: CDR1 KGHSH and CDR2 LQKENI. The CDR3 nucleotides read TGTGCCAGCTCACCGGACCTCAATCAGCCCCAGCATTTT. Amino acids: CASSPDLNQPQHF.

The J gene is TRBJ1-4, the V gene TRBV27; D might be TRBD1 (5 bases). The V gene lost 2 bases and the J gene lost 12 bases, with 16 bases spanning the gap. This CDR3 contains 14 residues. CDR1 and CDR2 (germline): MNHEY, SMNVEV (reference sequence). As DNA, the CDR3 is TGTGCCAGCAGTTTAGGGGACGCTTCGCTAGAACTGTTTTTT. Translating it yields CASSLGDASLELFF.

The chain combines TRBV5-1 with TRBJ1-4, with 7 bases identical to TRBD1. The CDR3 is 16 amino acids. J was trimmed by 1 base and V by 1 base; bases with no gene match: 4. CDR1 is SGHRS, CDR2 YFSETQ, per germline. The CDR3 region has the DNA TGCGCCAGCAGCTTGACCAGGGGGGTAACTAATGAAAAACTGTTTTTT. Its translation is CASSLTRGVTNEKLFF.

This chain uses TRBV4-2 with TRBJ2-6; possibly TRBD1 or TRBD2 for D (6 bases each). V was cut by 0 bases and J by 2 bases, with 8 bases left in between. This CDR3 is built from 16 residues. Germline lookup yields CDR1 LGHNA and CDR2 YNFKEQ. CDR3 loop: CASSQDRGPGANVLTF. The CDR3 DNA reads TGTGCCAGCAGCCAAGATCGGGGGCCTGGGGCCAACGTCCTGACTTTC.

A word on this clone: The identical CDR3 is also encoded by other nucleotide sequences in the sample. The chain employs TRBV11-2 and TRBJ2-3; TRBD1 matches at 7 bases. The J segment lost 3 bases and the V segment lost 5 bases, leaving 5 bases of the junction unmatched. The CDR3 has 14 residues. From germline, CDR1 is SGHAT and CDR2 FQNNGV. The CDR3 region is CASSLDRATDTQYF. The CDR3 DNA reads as TGTGCCAGCAGCCTCGACAGGGCTACAGATACGCAGTATTTT.

This clone was observed a handful of times. The chain has TRBV7-2 and TRBJ2-1; 8 bases are shared with TRBD1. V was clipped by 2 bases and J by 5 bases; unmatched bases: 5. The CDR3 runs to 15 residues. From germline, CDR1 is SGHTA and CDR2 FQGNSA. CDR3 coding DNA: TGTGCCAGCAGCTTACAGGGGGCGTATAACAATGAGCAGTTCTTC. Its translation: CASSLQGAYNNEQFF.

This clone occurred a few times. The genes are TRBV25-1 and TRBJ2-7; weak D call: TRBD2 (6 bases). Trimming removed 6 bases at V and 6 bases at J, with 24 bases between. This CDR3 contains 16 residues. Germline V gene lookup returns CDR1 MGHDK and CDR2 SYGVNS. The CDR3 region has the DNA TGTGCCAGCAGCCCCGATCACGCCGGGAGCAAGGGCGAGCAGTACTTC. Its protein product is CASSPDHAGSKGEQYF.

The chain is built from TRBV5-6 and TRBJ2-5; D gene uncertain. The CDR3 length is 12 residues. CDR1 is SGHDT, CDR2 YYEEEE, per germline. The ends were cut back, 6 bases at V and 5 bases at J, with 11 bases in the middle. CDR3 coding DNA: TGTGCCAGCAACCGGCGTTACGAGACCCAGTACTTC. This codes for CASNRRYETQYF.

V gene TRBV7-2 combines with J gene TRBJ2-3; D ambiguous. In germline, CDR1 is SGHTA, CDR2 FQGNSA. Trimming cost V 5 bases and J 12 bases, with 18 bases left between them. This CDR3 is built from 13 residues. CDR3 in amino acids: CASSPFGPTNQYF. The DNA for the CDR3 is TGTGCCAGCAGCCCCTTTGGTCCAACCAACCAGTATTTT.

This clone is labeled medium-sized. The chain is built from TRBV11-3 and TRBJ1-1, with TRBD1 matching 10 bases. The trim removed 3 bases at V and 4 bases at J, leaving 2 bases unmatched. The CDR3 runs 14 residues. From germline, CDR1 is SGHNT and CDR2 YENEEA. The CDR3 region is CASSLGQGSTEAFF. CDR3 DNA: TGTGCCAGCAGCTTGGGACAGGGGTCCACTGAAGCTTTCTTT. Drawing the rest from reference TRBV11-3 and TRBJ1-1, the complete variable domain is EAGVVQSPRYKIIEKKQPVAFWCNPISGHNTLYWYLQNLGQGPELLIRYENEEAVDDSQLPKDRFSAERLKGVDSTLKIQPAELGDSAVYLCASSLGQGSTEAFFGQGTRLTVV.

This chain joins TRBV7-2 and TRBJ1-2; D gene unclear. Germline values: CDR1 SGHTA, CDR2 FQGNSA. Trimming pared 6 bases from V and 5 bases from J, leaving 19 bases between. This CDR3 comprises 15 residues. In DNA, the CDR3 is TGTGCCAGCAGGCCCCCGGGTCTACTTTCGTATGGCTACACCTTC. Translating gives CASRPPGLLSYGYTF.

V and J are TRBV7-9 and TRBJ1-6, with D uncertain. Germline V gives CDR1 SEHNR, CDR2 FQNEAQ (reference sequence). V lost 4 bases and J lost 2, with 12 bases in between. The CDR3 consists of 16 residues. CDR3 sequence reads: CASSSDRAPYNSPLHF. The CDR3 coding sequence is TGTGCCAGCAGCTCCGACCGCGCCCCCTATAATTCACCCCTCCACTTT.

This clone was seen a handful of times. V and J are TRBV28 and TRBJ1-2; TRBD1 matches 8 bases. Germline-derived CDR1 and CDR2 are MDHEN and SYDVKM. V lost 4 bases, J lost 5 bases, and 6 bases stayed unmatched. There are 14 residues in the CDR3. The CDR3 is CASSYDRGGYGYTF. CDR3 DNA: TGTGCCAGCAGTTATGACAGGGGCGGGTATGGCTACACCTTC.

This clone appeared once. The chain has TRBV30 and TRBJ2-1; 7 bases are a match to TRBD1. V shed 7 bases and J 3 bases; nucleotides not matched to a gene: 9. CDR1 is GTSNPN and CDR2 is SVGIG in the germline V gene (reference sequence). The CDR3 length is 14 residues. CDR3: CASGRQGHYNEQFF. The DNA for the CDR3 is TGTGCCTCGGGACGACAGGGCCACTACAATGAGCAGTTCTTC.

The chain carries TRBV5-1 and TRBJ2-1; maybe TRBD2 (6 bases). Germline CDR1 and CDR2: SGHRS and YFSETQ. V was trimmed by 0 bases and J by 3 bases, leaving 13 bases between them. The CDR3 spans 16 residues. CDR3: CASSLDLGEVYNEQFF. CDR3 nucleotides: TGCGCCAGCAGCTTGGACCTTGGGGAGGTCTACAATGAGCAGTTCTTC.

The V gene is TRBV5-1, the J gene TRBJ2-1; D is undetermined. The CDR3 has 14 residues. Germline V gene lookup returns CDR1 SGHRS and CDR2 YFSETQ. Deletions cut 3 bases from V and 0 bases from J, with 7 bases between. The CDR3 sequence: CASSSGSSYNEQFF. In DNA, the CDR3 is TGCGCCAGCAGCTCGGGTAGCTCCTACAATGAGCAGTTCTTC.

The DNA for the CDR3 is TGCGCCAGCAGCCGACAGGGTCCCTCCTACGAGCAGTACTTC. Residues: CASSRQGPSYEQYF. The J gene is TRBJ2-7, the V gene TRBV5-1, with TRBD1 matching over 7 bases. Germline CDR1 SGHRS, CDR2 YFSETQ. Unmatched junction bases numbered 4, after V lost 4 bases and J lost 0 bases. The CDR3 is 14 residues long.

This clone was seen a few times. The chain links TRBV18 to TRBJ2-1, with 7 bases lining up with TRBD2. J gave up 0 bases and V 6 bases, and 2 bases lay outside the gene matches. This CDR3 has 14 amino acids. CDR1 KGHSH and CDR2 LQKENI come from the germline V gene. CDR3 in amino acids: CASSSGGSYNEQFF. In DNA form, the CDR3 reads TGTGCCAGCTCTTCGGGGGGCTCCTACAATGAGCAGTTCTTC.

The gene calls are TRBV7-2 and TRBJ1-6; TRBD1 matches at 8 bases. This CDR3 has 14 amino acids. The germline V gene has CDR1 SGHTA and CDR2 FQGNSA. The ends lost 3 bases at V and 8 bases at J; junction bases unmatched: 3. CDR3 in amino acids: CASSLGQVHSPLHF. CDR3 in DNA: TGTGCCAGCAGCTTGGGACAGGTGCATTCACCCCTCCACTTT.

The J gene is TRBJ2-7, the V gene TRBV7-3; possible D gene TRBD1, 6 bases. The V and J ends lost 1 base and 5 bases respectively, with 6 bases between them. Germline V gene sequence: CDR1 SGHTA, CDR2 FQGTGA. The CDR3 spans 12 residues. CDR3: CASSLRGHEQYF. CDR3 DNA sequence: TGTGCCAGCAGCTTAAGGGGGCACGAGCAGTACTTC.

This clone was seen a single time. The CDR3 protein is CASSSHIAGSYNEQFF. Here the CDR3 DNA reads TGTGCCAGCAGTTCCCATATAGCCGGCTCCTACAATGAGCAGTTCTTC. The rearrangement links TRBV28 to TRBJ2-1, with D unclear. The CDR3 consists of 16 residues. Germline V CDR1 and CDR2: MDHEN, SYDVKM. Between the trimmed V and J ends, which lost 4 bases and 0 bases, there was a span of 13 bases.

Only a few counts were recorded for this clone. V is TRBV11-2 and J is TRBJ1-1; 7 nucleotides match TRBD1. The CDR3 is 18 amino acids. Germline V lookup: CDR1 SGHAT, CDR2 FQNNGV. V dropped 6 bases and J dropped 0; count of bases not matched to a gene: 16. The CDR3 sequence: CASSRKLGEGAMNTEAFF. CDR3 in DNA: TGTGCCAGCAGTCGAAAGCTAGGGGAGGGGGCTATGAACACTGAAGCTTTCTTT.

The sample holds a few counts of this clone. The chain uses TRBV19 and TRBJ1-2; D is uncertain. The germline CDR1 and CDR2 sequences are LNHDA and SQIVND (reference sequence). CDR3 length: 11 amino acids. The ends were cut back, 7 bases at V and 7 bases at J, with 10 bases in the middle. As DNA, the CDR3 is TGTGCCAGTAACGTGGGAATTGGCTACACCTTC. Protein sequence: CASNVGIGYTF.

The chain employs TRBV5-1 and TRBJ2-3; D unclear. With 0 bases removed from V and 1 base from J, the gap between germline ends came to 6 bases. This CDR3 is 14 amino acids long. Looked up from germline, CDR1 is SGHRS and CDR2 is YFSETQ. CDR3 bases: TGCGCCAGCAGCTTGGCCCGGGGCACAGATACGCAGTATTTT. It codes for CASSLARGTDTQYF.

This sequence joins TRBV7-1 and TRBJ1-2; D gene unclear. TRBV7-1 is assigned to the ORF class and has an uncertain function. The CDR3 is made up of 13 amino acids. With 5 bases removed from V and 1 base from J, the gap between germline ends came to 8 bases. The CDR3 spells CASSNQNNYGYTF. The CDR3 DNA reads TGTGCCAGCAGCAACCAGAATAACTATGGCTACACCTTC.

The chain links TRBV5-1 to TRBJ1-5, with a weak D call TRBD1 (6 bases). Looked up from germline, CDR1 is SGHRS and CDR2 is YFSETQ. The V and J ends lost 5 bases and 7 bases respectively, with 19 bases between them. This CDR3 is built from 15 residues. CDR3: CASSQDSSFGQPQHF. DNA for the CDR3: TGCGCCAGCAGTCAGGACAGTTCCTTTGGGCAGCCCCAGCATTTT.

The chain couples TRBV4-2 to TRBJ2-7, with D possibly TRBD2 on 5 matching bases. This CDR3 is built from 15 residues. Germline loops: CDR1 LGHNA, CDR2 YNFKEQ. Trimming pared 2 bases from V and 2 bases from J, leaving 13 bases between. The CDR3 sequence: CASSQRSGEPYEQYF. CDR3 sequence (DNA): TGTGCCAGCAGCCAAAGGTCCGGGGAGCCCTACGAGCAGTACTTC.